Below are 9 T cell receptor beta chains sequenced from a single sample in a study of blood T cell repertoires in COVID-19. TCRdb's copy holds only in-frame clones and misses some; the assay was immunoSEQ multiplex PCR. The data show 200,000 to 300,000 clones, with around 90% seen just once and more than 6% held by the top ten. The sequencing sample was made of peripheral blood. The receptors come from a man aged 55 to 70 who had recovered from COVID-19.

This rearrangement joins TRBV7-9 to TRBJ1-4, with a weak D call TRBD1 (5 bases). The V and J ends lost 5 bases and 7 bases respectively, with 14 bases between them. CDR1 SEHNR and CDR2 FQNEAQ come from the germline V gene (reference sequence). The CDR3 is made up of 14 amino acids. The CDR3 DNA sequence: TGTGCCAGCAGCCTACTGCCGGGGGTTGAAAAACTGTTTTTT. It translates to CASSLLPGVEKLFF.

The rearrangement joins TRBV2 to TRBJ1-5, with unresolved D. The CDR3 is made up of 12 amino acids. Germline-derived CDR1 and CDR2 are SNHLY and FYNNEI. Trimming cost V 5 bases and J 9 bases, with 11 bases left between them. CDR3 loop: CASSTPPAPQHF. The CDR3 coding sequence is TGTGCCAGCAGTACTCCCCCTGCGCCCCAGCATTTT.

The V call is TRBV12-3 or TRBV12-4, the J call TRBJ1-2; 7 bases are a match to TRBD1. With 3 bases clipped from V and 4 bases from J, the junction kept 2 bases outside the gene matches. The CDR3 loop spans 13 amino acids. The CDR3 nucleotides read TGTGCCAGCAGTTTCGACAGGGTCTATGGCTACACCTTC. Its translation is CASSFDRVYGYTF.

J is TRBJ1-1 and V is TRBV30, with 8 bases identical to TRBD1. The germline gives CDR1 GTSNPN, CDR2 SVGIG (reference sequence). Trimming took 2 bases from V and 4 from J; bases not matched to a gene: 6. There are 14 residues in the CDR3. CDR3 region: CAWSPYTGGTEAFF. In DNA form, the CDR3 reads TGTGCCTGGAGTCCTTATACAGGGGGCACTGAAGCTTTCTTT. Full variable domain (outside the CDR3, taken from reference TRBV30 and TRBJ1-1): SQTIHQWPATLVQPVGSPLSLECTVEGTSNPNLYWYRQAAGRGLQLLFYSVGIGQISSEVPQNLSASRPQDRQFILSSKKLLLSDSGFYLCAWSPYTGGTEAFFGQGTRLTVV.

This clone was detected only once. V is TRBV14 and J is TRBJ2-2; D gene unclear. The V and J ends lost 4 bases and 6 bases respectively, with 24 bases between them. Germline CDR1 and CDR2: SGHDN and FVKESK. This CDR3 region has 18 residues. The CDR3 here is CASSPRIRPVPTSGELFF. CDR3 DNA: TGTGCCAGCAGCCCCCGAATCCGTCCGGTTCCAACTTCCGGGGAGCTGTTTTTT.

V usage is TRBV4-2 and J usage is TRBJ1-1; no clear D. CDR1 and CDR2 (germline): LGHNA, YNFKEQ. CDR3 length: 14 amino acids. The ends were cut back, 1 base at V and 5 bases at J, with 11 bases in the middle. CDR3 sequence: CASSQVAPGTEAFF. The CDR3 DNA sequence: TGTGCCAGCAGCCAAGTAGCCCCCGGGACTGAAGCTTTCTTT.

The rearrangement uses TRBV3-1 (or the pseudogene TRBV3-2) and TRBJ1-1; TRBD1 is a possible D gene (5 bases). This CDR3 has 16 amino acids. Germline V lookup: CDR1 LGHDT, CDR2 YNNKEL (reference sequence). Trimming stripped 4 bases from V and 5 bases from J, with 20 bases between. CDR3 loop: CASSRNGGPYSTEAFF. The CDR3, as DNA: TGTGCCAGCAGCCGAAACGGGGGTCCCTATAGTACTGAAGCTTTCTTT.

The CDR3 loop is CASSPRTGGDYGYTF. The CDR3 region has the DNA TGTGCCAGTAGTCCGCGAACAGGGGGCGACTATGGCTACACCTTC. This sequence joins TRBV19 and TRBJ1-2; 9 bases match TRBD1. The V segment lost 5 bases and the J segment 3 bases; nucleotides outside the gene matches: 7. The CDR3 extends over 15 amino acids. The germline CDR1 and CDR2 sequences are LNHDA and SQIVND (reference sequence).

A single count supports this clone. The V call is TRBV10-2, the J call TRBJ2-3, with D uncertain. The CDR3 is 12 residues long. CDR1 and CDR2 (germline): WSHSY, SAAADI. V lost 4 bases and J lost 4, with 6 bases in between. CDR3 bases: TGCGCCAGCAGTGCCCAGGCAGATACGCAGTATTTT. Translated: CASSAQADTQYF.